The T cell receptor beta chain described here comes from a study of response to subunit inactivated influenza vaccine. TCRdb used MiXCR to reprocess the RT-PCR reads, holding one entry per CDR3 protein. The sample gives 500,000 to 750,000 distinct CDR3 sequences, 12% to 15% of which show up once; 11% is in the top ten. V dropped 4 bases and J dropped 1 base, with 8 bases sitting between them. This CDR3 is 14 amino acids long. The rearrangement uses TRBV12-3 or TRBV12-4 and TRBJ2-4; D remains unclear. Sequences were derived from PBMCs from blood, sampled roughly 12 days after vaccination. This TCR was sampled from a man aged 50-59 years who received an inactivated influenza vaccine. The CDR3 sequence is CASSYDGAKNIQYF. The CDR3 DNA reads TGTGCCAGCAGTTACGACGGGGCCAAAAACATTCAGTACTTC.